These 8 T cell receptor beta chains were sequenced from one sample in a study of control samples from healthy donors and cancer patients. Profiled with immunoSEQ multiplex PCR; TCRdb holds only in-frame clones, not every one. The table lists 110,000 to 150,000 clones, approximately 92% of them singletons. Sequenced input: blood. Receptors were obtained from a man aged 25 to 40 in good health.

DNA of the CDR3: TGTGCCACCCGCACCAATCCCCGGAGTAGCGGGGGTCCCGAGCAGTACTTC. Translating gives CATRTNPRSSGGPEQYF. The V and J genes are TRBV7-8 and TRBJ2-7; 9 bases are a match to TRBD2. V dropped 10 bases and J dropped 6; count of bases not matched to a gene: 22. Germline lookup yields CDR1 SGHVS and CDR2 FQNEAQ. The CDR3 contains 17 residues.

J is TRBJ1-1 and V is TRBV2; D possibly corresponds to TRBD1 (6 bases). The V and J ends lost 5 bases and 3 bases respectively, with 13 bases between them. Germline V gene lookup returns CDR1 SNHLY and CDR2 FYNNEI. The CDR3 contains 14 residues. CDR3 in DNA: TGTGCCAGCAGTCTCACTTCAGGGGACACTGAAGCTTTCTTT. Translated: CASSLTSGDTEAFF.

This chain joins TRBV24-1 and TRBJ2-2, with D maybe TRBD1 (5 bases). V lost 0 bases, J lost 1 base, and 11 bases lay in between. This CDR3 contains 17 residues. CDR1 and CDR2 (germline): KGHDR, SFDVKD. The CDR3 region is CATSDLVGAGNTGELFF. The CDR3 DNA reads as TGTGCCACCAGTGATTTGGTTGGGGCAGGGAACACCGGGGAGCTGTTTTTT.

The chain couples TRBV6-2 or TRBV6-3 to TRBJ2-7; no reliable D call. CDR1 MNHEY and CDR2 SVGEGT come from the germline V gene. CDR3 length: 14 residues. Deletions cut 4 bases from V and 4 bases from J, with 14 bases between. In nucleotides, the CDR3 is TGTGCCAGCAGTTTAAAGGGTATTGAGTACGAGCAGTACTTC. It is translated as CASSLKGIEYEQYF.

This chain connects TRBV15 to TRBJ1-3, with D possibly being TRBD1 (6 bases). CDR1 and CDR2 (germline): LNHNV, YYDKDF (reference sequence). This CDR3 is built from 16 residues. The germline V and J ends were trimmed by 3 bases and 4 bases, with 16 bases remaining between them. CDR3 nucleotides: TGTGCCACCAGCAGCGGGACACCAAATTTAGGAAACACCATATATTTT. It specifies CATSSGTPNLGNTIYF.

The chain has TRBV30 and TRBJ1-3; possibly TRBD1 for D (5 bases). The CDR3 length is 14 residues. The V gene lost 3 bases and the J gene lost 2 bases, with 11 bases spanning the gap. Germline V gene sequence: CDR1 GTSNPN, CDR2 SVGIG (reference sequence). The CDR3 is CAWRNTGTGNTIYF. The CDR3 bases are TGTGCCTGGAGAAATACAGGAACTGGAAACACCATATATTTT.

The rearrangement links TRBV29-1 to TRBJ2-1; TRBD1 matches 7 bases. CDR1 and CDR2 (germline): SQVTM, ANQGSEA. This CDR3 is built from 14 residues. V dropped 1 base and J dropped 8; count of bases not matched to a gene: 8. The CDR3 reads CSVEGEGARDEQFF. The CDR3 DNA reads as TGCAGCGTTGAAGGCGAGGGGGCGCGCGATGAGCAGTTCTTC.

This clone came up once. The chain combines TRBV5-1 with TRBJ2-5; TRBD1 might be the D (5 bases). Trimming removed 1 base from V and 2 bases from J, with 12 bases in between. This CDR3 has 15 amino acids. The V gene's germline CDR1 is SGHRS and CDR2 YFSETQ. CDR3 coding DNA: TGCGCCAGCAGCTTGAGGGGAATGGGGCAAGAGACCCAGTACTTC. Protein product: CASSLRGMGQETQYF.